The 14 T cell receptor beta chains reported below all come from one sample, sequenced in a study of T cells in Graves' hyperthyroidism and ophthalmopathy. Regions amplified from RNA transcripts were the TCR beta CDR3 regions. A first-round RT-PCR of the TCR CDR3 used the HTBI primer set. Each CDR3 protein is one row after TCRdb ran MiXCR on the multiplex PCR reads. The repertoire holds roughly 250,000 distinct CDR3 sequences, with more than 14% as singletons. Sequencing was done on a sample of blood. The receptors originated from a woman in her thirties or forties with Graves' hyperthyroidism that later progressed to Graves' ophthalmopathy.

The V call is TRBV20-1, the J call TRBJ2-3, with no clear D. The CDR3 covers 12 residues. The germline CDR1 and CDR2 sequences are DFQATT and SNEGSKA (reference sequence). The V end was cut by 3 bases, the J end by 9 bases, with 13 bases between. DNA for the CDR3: TGCAGTGCTAGTGGTGTCAGCCGGACGCAGTATTTT. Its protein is CSASGVSRTQYF.

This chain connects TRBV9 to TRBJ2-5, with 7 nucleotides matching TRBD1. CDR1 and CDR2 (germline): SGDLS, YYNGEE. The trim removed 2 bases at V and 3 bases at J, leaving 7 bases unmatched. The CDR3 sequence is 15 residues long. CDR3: CASSVWDREEETQYF. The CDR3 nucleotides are TGTGCCAGCAGCGTCTGGGACAGAGAGGAAGAGACCCAGTACTTC.

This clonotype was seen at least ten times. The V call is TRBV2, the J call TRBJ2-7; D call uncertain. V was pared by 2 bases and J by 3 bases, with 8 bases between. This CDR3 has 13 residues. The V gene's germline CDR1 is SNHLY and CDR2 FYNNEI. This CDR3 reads CASSERFYYEQYF. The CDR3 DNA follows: TGTGCCAGCAGTGAACGGTTCTACTACGAGCAGTACTTC.

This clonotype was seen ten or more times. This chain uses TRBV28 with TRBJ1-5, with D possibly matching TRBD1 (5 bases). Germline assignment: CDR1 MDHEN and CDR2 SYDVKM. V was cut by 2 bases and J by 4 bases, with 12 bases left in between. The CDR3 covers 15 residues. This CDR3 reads CASSLPGARNQPQHF. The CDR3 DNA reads TGTGCCAGCAGTTTACCTGGGGCACGGAATCAGCCCCAGCATTTT.

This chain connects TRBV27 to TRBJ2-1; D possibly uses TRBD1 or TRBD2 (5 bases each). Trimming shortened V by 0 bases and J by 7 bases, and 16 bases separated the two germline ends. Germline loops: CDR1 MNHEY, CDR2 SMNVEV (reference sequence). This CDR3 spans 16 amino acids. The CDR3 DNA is TGTGCCAGCAGTTTATCGAAGGGACCAGTTGAGAATGAGCAGTTCTTC. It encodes CASSLSKGPVENEQFF.

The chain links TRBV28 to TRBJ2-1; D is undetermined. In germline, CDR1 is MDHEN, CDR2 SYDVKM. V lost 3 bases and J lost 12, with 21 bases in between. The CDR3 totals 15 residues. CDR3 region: CASSFVITPSGPQFF. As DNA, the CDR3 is TGTGCCAGCAGTTTTGTCATTACCCCGTCGGGCCCGCAGTTCTTC.

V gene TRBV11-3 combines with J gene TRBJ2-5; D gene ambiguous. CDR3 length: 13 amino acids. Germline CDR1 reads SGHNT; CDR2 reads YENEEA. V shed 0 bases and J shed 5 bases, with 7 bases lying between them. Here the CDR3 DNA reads TGTGCCAGCAGCTTAGATGCAGAGGAGACCCAGTACTTC. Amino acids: CASSLDAEETQYF. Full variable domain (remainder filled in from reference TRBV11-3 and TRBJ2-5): EAGVVQSPRYKIIEKKQPVAFWCNPISGHNTLYWYLQNLGQGPELLIRYENEEAVDDSQLPKDRFSAERLKGVDSTLKIQPAELGDSAVYLCASSLDAEETQYFGPGTRLLVL.

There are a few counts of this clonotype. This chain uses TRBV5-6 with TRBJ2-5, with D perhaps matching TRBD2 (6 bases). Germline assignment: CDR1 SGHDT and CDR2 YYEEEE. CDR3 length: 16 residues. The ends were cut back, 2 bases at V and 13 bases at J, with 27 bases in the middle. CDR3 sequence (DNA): TGTGCCAGCAGCTTAAGGGGTAGTAGCGGTTCCCAGAAAGGGTACTTC. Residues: CASSLRGSSGSQKGYF.

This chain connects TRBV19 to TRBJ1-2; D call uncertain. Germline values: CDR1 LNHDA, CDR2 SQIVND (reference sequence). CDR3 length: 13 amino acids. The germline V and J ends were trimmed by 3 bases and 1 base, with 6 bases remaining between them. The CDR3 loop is CASSIMVNYGYTF. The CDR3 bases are TGTGCCAGTAGTATTATGGTTAACTATGGCTACACCTTC. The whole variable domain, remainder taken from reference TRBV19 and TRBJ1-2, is DGGITQSPKYLFRKEGQNVTLSCEQNLNHDAMYWYRQDPGQGLRLIYYSQIVNDFQKGDIAEGYSVSREKKESFPLTVTSAQKNPTAFYLCASSIMVNYGYTFGSGTRLTVV.

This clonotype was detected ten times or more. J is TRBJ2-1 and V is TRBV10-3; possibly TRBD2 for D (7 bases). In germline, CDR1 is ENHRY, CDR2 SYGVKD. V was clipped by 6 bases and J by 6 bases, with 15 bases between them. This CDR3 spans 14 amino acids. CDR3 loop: CAIREGGGLNEQFF. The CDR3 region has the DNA TGTGCCATCAGAGAGGGGGGGGGACTCAATGAGCAGTTCTTC.

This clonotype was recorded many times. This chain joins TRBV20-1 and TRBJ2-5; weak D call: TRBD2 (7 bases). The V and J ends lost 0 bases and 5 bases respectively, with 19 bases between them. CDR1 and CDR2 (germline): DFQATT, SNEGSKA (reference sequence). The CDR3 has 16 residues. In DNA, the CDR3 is TGCAGTGCTAGAGATCGGCGGGGGCGTACGGTGGAGACCCAGTACTTC. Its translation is CSARDRRGRTVETQYF.

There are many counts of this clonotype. The CDR3 sequence is CASSLWTSSYEQYF. The CDR3 region has the DNA TGTGCCAGCAGTTTATGGACTAGCTCCTACGAGCAGTACTTC. The J gene is TRBJ2-7, the V gene TRBV28, with D possibly TRBD2 on 6 matching bases. The CDR3 has 14 amino acids. V shed 0 bases and J shed 0 bases, with 6 bases lying between them. Looked up from germline, CDR1 is MDHEN and CDR2 is SYDVKM.

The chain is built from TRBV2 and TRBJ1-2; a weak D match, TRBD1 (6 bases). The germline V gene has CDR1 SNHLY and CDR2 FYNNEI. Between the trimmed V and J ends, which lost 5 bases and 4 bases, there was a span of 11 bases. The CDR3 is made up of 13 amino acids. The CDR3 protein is CASSPRGPYGYTF. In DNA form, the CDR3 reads TGTGCCAGCAGTCCCAGGGGCCCCTATGGCTACACCTTC.

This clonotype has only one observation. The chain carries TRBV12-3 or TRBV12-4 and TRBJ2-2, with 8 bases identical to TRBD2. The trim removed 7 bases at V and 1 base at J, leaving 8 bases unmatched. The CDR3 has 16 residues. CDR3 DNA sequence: TGTGCCAGCATCCCGGGGGGGCTCCTGAACACCGGGGAGCTGTTTTTT. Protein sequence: CASIPGGLLNTGELFF.